Detailed here is one T cell receptor (beta chain). Its target is unknown. The germline V gene has CDR1 MNHEY and CDR2 SMNVEV (reference sequence). The CDR3 has 16 amino acids. Trimming cost V 5 bases and J 1 base, with 16 bases left between them. The sample belongs to a study of shared clonotypes between healthy human individuals. Findings of the study overall: Against clonotypes common to all four donors, non-shared ones had lower generation probabilities. Incomplete sequencing of sorted subsets was indicated by rarefaction despite large depth.

Genomic DNA belonging to each subset was distributed in equal measure over several immunoSEQ plates. Generated by immunoSEQ multiplex PCR, the TCRdb table keeps only in-frame clones and is missing some. Of approximately 2,200,000 clones listed, about 93% are singletons. Terminally differentiated effector memory CD45RA+ cells were excluded by CCR7 positive selection of CD45RO-negative cells. V is TRBV27 and J is TRBJ2-3; tentatively, D is TRBD2 (6 bases). The sequenced sample was naive CD8+ T cells from PBMCs. This clonotype originated in a man younger than 35 in good health. Some clones in this sample may be carry-over from other donors' samples. The CDR3 DNA reads TGTGCCAGCAGTCCCCGGGGCGGGATGGGCACAGATACGCAGTATTTT. It specifies CASSPRGGMGTDTQYF.